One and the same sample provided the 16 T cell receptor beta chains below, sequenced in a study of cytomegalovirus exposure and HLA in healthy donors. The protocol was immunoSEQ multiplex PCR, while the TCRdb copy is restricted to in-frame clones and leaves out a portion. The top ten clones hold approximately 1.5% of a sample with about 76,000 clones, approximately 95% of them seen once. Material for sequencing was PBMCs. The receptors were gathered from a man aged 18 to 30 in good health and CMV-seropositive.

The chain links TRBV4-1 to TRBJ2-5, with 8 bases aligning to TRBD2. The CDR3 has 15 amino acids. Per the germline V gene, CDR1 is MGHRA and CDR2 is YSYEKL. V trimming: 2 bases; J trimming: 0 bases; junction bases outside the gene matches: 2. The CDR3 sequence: CASSQKRGYQETQYF. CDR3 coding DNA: TGCGCCAGCAGCCAAAAGCGGGGGTACCAAGAGACCCAGTACTTC.

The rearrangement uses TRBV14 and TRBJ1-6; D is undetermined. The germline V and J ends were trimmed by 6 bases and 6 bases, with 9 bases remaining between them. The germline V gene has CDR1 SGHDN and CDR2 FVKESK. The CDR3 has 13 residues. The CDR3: CASSGPGNSPLHF. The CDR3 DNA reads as TGTGCCAGCAGTGGTCCGGGTAATTCACCCCTCCACTTT.

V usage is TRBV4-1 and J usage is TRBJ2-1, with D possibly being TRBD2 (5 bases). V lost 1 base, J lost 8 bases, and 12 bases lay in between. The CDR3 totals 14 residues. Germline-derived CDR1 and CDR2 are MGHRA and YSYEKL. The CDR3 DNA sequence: TGCGCCAGCAGCCAAGTCGGAGGACGGGATGAGCAGTTCTTC. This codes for CASSQVGGRDEQFF.

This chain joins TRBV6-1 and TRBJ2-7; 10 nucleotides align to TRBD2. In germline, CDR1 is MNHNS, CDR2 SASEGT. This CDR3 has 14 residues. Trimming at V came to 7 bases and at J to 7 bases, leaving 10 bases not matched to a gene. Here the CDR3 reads CASTLLTSGKEQYF. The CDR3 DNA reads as TGTGCCAGCACCCTGCTCACTAGCGGGAAAGAGCAGTACTTC.

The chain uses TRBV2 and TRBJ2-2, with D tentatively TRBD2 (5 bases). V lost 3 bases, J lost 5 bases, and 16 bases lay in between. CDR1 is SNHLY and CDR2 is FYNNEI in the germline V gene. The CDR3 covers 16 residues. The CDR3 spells CASSEIAVDLTGELFF. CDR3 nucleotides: TGTGCCAGCAGTGAGATCGCTGTGGACTTAACCGGGGAGCTGTTTTTT.

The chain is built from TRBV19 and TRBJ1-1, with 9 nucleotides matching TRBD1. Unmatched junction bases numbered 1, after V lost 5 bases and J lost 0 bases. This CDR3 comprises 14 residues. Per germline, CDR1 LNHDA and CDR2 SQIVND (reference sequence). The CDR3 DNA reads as TGTGCCAGTAGTGGACAGGGGATGAACACTGAAGCTTTCTTT. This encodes CASSGQGMNTEAFF.

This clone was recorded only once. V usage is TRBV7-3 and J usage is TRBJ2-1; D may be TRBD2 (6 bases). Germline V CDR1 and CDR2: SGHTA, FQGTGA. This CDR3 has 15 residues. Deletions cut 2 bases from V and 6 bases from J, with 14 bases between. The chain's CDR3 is CASSLGGARGNEQFF. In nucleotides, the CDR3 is TGTGCCAGCAGCTTAGGAGGGGCGAGGGGCAATGAGCAGTTCTTC. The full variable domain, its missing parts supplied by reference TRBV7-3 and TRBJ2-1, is GAGVSQTPSNKVTEKGKYVELRCDPISGHTALYWYRQSLGQGPEFLIYFQGTGAADDSGLPNDRFFAVRPEGSVSTLKIQRTERGDSAVYLCASSLGGARGNEQFFGPGTRLTVL.

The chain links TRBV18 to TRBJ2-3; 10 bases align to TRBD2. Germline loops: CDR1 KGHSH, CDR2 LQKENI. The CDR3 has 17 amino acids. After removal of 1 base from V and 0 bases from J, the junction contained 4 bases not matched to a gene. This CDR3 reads CASSPRRLAGSTDTQYF. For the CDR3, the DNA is TGTGCCAGCTCACCACGGAGACTAGCGGGTAGCACAGATACGCAGTATTTT.

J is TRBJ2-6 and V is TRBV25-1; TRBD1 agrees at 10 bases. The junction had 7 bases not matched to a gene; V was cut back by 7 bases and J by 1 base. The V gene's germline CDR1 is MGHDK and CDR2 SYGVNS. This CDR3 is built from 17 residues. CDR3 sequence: CASNMGTGASGANVLTF. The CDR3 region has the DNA TGTGCCAGCAACATGGGGACAGGGGCGTCTGGGGCCAACGTCCTGACTTTC.

The CDR3 nucleotides are TGCGCCAGCAGCTATGACGGGAGCTCCTACAATGAGCAGTTCTTC. Translated, it gives CASSYDGSSYNEQFF. The J gene is TRBJ2-1, the V gene TRBV5-1; weak D call: TRBD2 (6 bases). The germline gives CDR1 SGHRS, CDR2 YFSETQ. Trimming stripped 3 bases from V and 0 bases from J, with 10 bases between. This CDR3 has 15 amino acids.

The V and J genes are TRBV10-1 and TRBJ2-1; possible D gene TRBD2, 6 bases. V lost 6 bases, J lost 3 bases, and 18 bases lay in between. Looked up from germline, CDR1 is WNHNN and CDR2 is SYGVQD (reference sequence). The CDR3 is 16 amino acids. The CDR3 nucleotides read TGCGCCAGCAGCCCGGCGGGGCTAGCGAGCTACAATGAGCAGTTCTTC. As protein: CASSPAGLASYNEQFF.

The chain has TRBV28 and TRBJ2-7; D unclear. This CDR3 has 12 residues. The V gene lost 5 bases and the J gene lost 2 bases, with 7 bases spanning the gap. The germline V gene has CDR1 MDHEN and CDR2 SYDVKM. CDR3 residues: CASSPSTYEQYF. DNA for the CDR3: TGTGCCAGCAGTCCGAGCACCTACGAGCAGTACTTC.

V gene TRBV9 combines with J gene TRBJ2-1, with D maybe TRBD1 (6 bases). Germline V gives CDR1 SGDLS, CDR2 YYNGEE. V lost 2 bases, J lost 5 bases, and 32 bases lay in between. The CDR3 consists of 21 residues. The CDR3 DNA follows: TGTGCCAGCAGCGTGGGGACACAAACCTATGGACTTCTCGTTTTAAACAATGAGCAGTTCTTC. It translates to CASSVGTQTYGLLVLNNEQFF.

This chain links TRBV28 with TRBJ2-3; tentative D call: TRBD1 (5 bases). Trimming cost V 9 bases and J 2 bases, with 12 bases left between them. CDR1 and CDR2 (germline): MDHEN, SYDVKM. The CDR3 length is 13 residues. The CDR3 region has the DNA TGTGCCAGTGTCAGGGCTAACACAGATACGCAGTATTTT. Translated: CASVRANTDTQYF.

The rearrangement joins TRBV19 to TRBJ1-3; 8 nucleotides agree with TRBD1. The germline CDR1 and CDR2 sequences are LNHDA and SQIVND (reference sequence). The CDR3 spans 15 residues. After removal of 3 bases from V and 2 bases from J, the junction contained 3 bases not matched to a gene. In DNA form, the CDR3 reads TGTGCCAGTAGTATCGCCAGGGGGCCTGGAAACACCATATATTTT. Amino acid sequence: CASSIARGPGNTIYF.

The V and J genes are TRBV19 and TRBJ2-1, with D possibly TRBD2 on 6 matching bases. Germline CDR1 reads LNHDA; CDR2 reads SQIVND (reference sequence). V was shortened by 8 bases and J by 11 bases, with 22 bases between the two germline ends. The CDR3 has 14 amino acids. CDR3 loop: CASSGETRGRQQFF. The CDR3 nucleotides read TGTGCCAGTTCGGGAGAAACACGAGGGAGGCAGCAGTTCTTC.